The present T cell receptor (beta chain) was sequenced within a study of T cell changes during pregnancy in multiple sclerosis. Libraries were prepared by immunoSEQ multiplex PCR; TCRdb keeps only in-frame clonotypes and omits some of them. The sample consists of about 98,000 clones, 92% of them appearing once. Germline V gives CDR1 MGHDK, CDR2 SYGVNS. This CDR3 is 15 amino acids long. V lost 3 bases and J lost 5, with 16 bases in between. This TCR was recovered from a female donor in good health, enrolled as a control in a pregnancy study. This chain joins TRBV25-1 and TRBJ2-5; perhaps TRBD1 as D (6 bases). Sequenced material: peripheral blood, taken after pregnancy. As DNA, the CDR3 is TGTGCCAGCAGTGAGGGGGCATCGTGGGCTGAGACCCAGTACTTC. This codes for CASSEGASWAETQYF.